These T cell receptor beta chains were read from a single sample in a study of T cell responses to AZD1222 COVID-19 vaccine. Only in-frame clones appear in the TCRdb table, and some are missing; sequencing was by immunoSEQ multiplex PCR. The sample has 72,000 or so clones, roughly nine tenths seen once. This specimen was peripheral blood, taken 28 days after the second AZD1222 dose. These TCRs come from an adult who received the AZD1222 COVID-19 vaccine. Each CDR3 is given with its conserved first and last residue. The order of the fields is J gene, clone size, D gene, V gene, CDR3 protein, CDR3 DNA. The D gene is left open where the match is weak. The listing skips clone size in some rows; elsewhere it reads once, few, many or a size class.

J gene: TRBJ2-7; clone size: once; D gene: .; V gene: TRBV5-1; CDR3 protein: CASRFEGASEQYF; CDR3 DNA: TGCGCCAGCAGGTTTGAGGGAGCTTCCGAGCAGTACTTC
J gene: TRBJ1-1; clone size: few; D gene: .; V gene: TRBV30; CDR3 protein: CAWFGARKITEAFF; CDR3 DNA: TGTGCCTGGTTTGGAGCCAGAAAAATTACTGAAGCTTTCTTT
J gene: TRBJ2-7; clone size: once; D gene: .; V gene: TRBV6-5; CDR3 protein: CASSYGRASHEQYF; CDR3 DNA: TGTGCCAGCAGTTACGGTAGGGCTAGCCACGAGCAGTACTTC
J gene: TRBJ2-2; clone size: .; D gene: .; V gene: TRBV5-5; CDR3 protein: CASSPLGQTNTGELFF; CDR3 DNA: TGTGCCAGCAGCCCGTTGGGGCAGACGAACACCGGGGAGCTGTTTTTT
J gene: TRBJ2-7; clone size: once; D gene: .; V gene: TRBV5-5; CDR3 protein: CASSSFTGSYEQYF; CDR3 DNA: TGTGCCAGCAGCTCGTTTACGGGGTCCTACGAGCAGTACTTC
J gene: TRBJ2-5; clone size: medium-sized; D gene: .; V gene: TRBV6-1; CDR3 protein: CASSEQETQYF; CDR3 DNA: TGTGCCAGCAGTGAACAAGAGACCCAGTACTTC
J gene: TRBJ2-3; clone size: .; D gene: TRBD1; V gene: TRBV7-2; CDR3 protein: CASSLGQGTDTQYF; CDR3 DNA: TGTGCCAGCAGCCTGGGACAGGGCACAGATACGCAGTATTTT
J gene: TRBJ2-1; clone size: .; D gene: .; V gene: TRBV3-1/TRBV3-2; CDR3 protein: CASSRGYEQFF; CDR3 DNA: TGTGCCAGCAGCCGGGGTTATGAGCAGTTCTTC
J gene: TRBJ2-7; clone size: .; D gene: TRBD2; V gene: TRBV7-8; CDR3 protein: CASSFTRVPGTSGNYEQYF; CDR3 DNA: TGTGCCAGCAGCTTTACCCGGGTTCCCGGGACTAGCGGGAACTACGAGCAGTACTTC
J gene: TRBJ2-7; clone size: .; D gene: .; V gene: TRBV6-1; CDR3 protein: CASSEALGYEQYF; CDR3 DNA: TGTGCCAGCAGTGAAGCGCTAGGCTACGAGCAGTACTTC
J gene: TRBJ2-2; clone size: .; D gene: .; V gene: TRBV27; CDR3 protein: CASSLISGELFF; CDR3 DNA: TGTGCCAGCAGTTTGATCTCCGGGGAGCTGTTTTTT
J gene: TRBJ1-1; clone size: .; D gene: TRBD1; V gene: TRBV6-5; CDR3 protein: CASSGQGDTEAFF; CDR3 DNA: TGTGCCAGCAGCGGACAGGGTGACACTGAAGCTTTCTTT
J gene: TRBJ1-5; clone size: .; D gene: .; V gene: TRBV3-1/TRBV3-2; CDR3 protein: CASSQEPGQANQPQHF; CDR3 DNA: TGTGCCAGCAGCCAAGAACCGGGGCAAGCGAATCAGCCCCAGCATTTT
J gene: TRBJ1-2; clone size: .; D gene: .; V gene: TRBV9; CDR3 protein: CASSHTLYGYTF; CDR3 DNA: TGTGCCAGCAGTCACACACTGTATGGCTACACCTTC
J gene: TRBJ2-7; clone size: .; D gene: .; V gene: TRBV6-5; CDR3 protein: CASSWKGPSSYEQYF; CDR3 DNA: TGTGCCAGCAGTTGGAAGGGACCTAGCTCCTACGAGCAGTACTTC
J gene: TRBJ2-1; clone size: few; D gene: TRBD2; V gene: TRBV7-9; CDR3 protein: CASSFRLAGNKFF; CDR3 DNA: TGTGCCAGCAGCTTTCGACTAGCGGGAAATAAATTCTTC
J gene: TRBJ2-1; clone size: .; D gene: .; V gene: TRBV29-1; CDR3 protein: CSVVGGGQFF; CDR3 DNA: TGCAGCGTTGTTGGAGGAGGGCAGTTCTTC
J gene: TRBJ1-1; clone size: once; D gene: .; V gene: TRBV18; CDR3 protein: CASSPPASGFVTEAFF; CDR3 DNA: TGTGCCAGCTCACCACCGGCATCGGGGTTCGTCACTGAAGCTTTCTTT
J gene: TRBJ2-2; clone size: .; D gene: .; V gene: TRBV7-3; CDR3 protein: CASSAGSNTGELFF; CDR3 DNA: TGTGCCAGCAGCGCCGGGTCGAACACCGGGGAGCTGTTTTTT
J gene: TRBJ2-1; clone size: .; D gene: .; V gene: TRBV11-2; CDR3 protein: CASSLVAGPQGYEQFF; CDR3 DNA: TGTGCCAGCAGCTTAGTGGCGGGACCCCAGGGGTATGAGCAGTTCTTC
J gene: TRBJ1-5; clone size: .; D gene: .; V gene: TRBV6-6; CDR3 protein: CASSLTGPQHF; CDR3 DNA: TGTGCCAGCAGCCTAACCGGGCCCCAGCATTTT
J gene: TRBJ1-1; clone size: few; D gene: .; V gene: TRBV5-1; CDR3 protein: CASSSPGLSEAFF; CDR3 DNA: TGCGCCAGCAGCTCTCCGGGACTTTCTGAAGCTTTCTTT
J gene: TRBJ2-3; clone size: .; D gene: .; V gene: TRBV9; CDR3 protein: CASSPRVAGTDTQYF; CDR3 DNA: TGTGCCAGCAGCCCGCGGGTAGCGGGCACAGATACGCAGTATTTT
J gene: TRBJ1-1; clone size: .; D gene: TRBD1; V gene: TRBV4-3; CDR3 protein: CASSPQGQGNTEAFF; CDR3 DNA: TGCGCCAGCAGCCCCCAGGGACAGGGAAACACTGAAGCTTTCTTT
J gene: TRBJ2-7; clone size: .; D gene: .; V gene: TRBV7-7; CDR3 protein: CASSLGGGKDEQYF; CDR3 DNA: TGTGCCAGCAGCTTAGGAGGGGGGAAAGACGAGCAGTACTTC
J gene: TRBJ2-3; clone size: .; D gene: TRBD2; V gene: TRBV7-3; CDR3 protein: CASSRKAGGGTDTQYF; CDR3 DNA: TGTGCCAGCAGCCGGAAAGCGGGAGGCGGCACAGATACGCAGTATTTT
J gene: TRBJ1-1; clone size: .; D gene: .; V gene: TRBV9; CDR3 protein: CASSVNVGARNTEAFF; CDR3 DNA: TGTGCCAGCAGCGTAAATGTAGGGGCTAGGAACACTGAAGCTTTCTTT
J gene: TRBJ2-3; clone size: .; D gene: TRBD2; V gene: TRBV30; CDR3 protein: CAWSVGLAGGGDTQYF; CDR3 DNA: TGTGCCTGGAGTGTGGGACTAGCGGGAGGTGGAGATACGCAGTATTTT
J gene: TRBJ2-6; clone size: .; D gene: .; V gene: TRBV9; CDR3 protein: CASSVGGAASSGANVLTF; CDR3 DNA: TGTGCCAGCAGCGTTGGAGGGGCAGCGAGCTCTGGGGCCAACGTCCTGACTTTC
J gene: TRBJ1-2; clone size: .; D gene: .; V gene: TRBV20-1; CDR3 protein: CSARAPREYTF; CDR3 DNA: TGCAGTGCTAGAGCCCCAAGGGAATACACCTTC
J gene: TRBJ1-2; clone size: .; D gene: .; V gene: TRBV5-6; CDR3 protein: CASSLGADYGYTF; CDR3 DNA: TGTGCCAGCAGCTTGGGGGCCGATTATGGCTACACCTTC
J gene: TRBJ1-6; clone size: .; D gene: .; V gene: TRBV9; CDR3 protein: CASSQTGASNSPLHF; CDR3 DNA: TGTGCCAGCAGCCAGACAGGCGCCTCAAATTCACCCCTCCACTTT
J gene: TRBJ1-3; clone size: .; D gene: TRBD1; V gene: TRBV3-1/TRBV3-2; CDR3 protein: CASSPLTGGGNTIYF; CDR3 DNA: TGTGCCAGCAGCCCTCTGACAGGGGGTGGAAACACCATATATTTT
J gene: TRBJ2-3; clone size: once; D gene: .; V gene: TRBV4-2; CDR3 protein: CASSQVGVTDTQYF; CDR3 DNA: TGTGCCAGCAGCCAAGTTGGGGTGACAGATACGCAGTATTTT
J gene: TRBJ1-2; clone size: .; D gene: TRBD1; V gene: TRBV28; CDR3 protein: CASSLQGGYGYTF; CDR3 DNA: TGTGCCAGCAGCCTACAGGGGGGCTATGGCTACACCTTC
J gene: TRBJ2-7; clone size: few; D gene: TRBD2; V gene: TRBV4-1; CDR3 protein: CASSQRTSGTYEQYF; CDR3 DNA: TGCGCCAGCAGCCAAAGGACTAGCGGGACCTACGAGCAGTACTTC
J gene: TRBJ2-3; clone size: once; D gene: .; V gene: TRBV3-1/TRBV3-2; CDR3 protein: CASSQEGIDTDTQYF; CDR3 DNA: TGTGCCAGCAGCCAAGAGGGTATCGACACAGATACGCAGTATTTT
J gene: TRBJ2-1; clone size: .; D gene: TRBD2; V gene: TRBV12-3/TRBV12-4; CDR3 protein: CASGGTTYNEQFF; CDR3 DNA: TGTGCCAGCGGGGGGACTACCTACAATGAGCAGTTCTTC
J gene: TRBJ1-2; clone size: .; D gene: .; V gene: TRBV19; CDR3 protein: CASSIDPLGYTF; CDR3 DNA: TGTGCCAGTAGTATAGACCCGCTGGGCTACACCTTC
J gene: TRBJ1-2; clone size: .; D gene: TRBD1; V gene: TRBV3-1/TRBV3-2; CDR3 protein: CASSQAQQGQNYGYTF; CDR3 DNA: TGTGCCAGCAGCCAAGCACAACAGGGGCAAAACTATGGCTACACCTTC
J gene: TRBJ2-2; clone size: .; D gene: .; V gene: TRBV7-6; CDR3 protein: CASSLGEHGGELFF; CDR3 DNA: TGTGCCAGCAGCTTAGGGGAGCACGGCGGGGAGCTGTTTTTT
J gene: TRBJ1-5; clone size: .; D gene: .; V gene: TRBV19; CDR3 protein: CASSLHDSYNQPQHF; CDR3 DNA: TGTGCCAGTAGCCTCCATGACAGCTACAATCAGCCCCAGCATTTT
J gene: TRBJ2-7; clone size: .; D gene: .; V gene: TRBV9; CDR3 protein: CASSVTSGYEGAEQYF; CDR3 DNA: TGTGCCAGCAGCGTAACATCCGGATACGAGGGCGCTGAGCAGTACTTC
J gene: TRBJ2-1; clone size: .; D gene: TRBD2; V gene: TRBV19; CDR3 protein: CATLDPGGRNYEQFF; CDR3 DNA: TGTGCCACCCTAGATCCTGGCGGGAGGAATTATGAGCAGTTCTTC
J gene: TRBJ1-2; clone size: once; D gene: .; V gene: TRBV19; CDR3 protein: CASSIGRPGGYTF; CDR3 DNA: TGTGCCAGTAGTATTGGCAGGCCGGGGGGCTACACCTTC
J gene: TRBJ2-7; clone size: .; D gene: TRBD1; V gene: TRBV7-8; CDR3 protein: CASSPHGQGAYEQYF; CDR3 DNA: TGTGCCAGCAGCCCACACGGACAGGGGGCCTACGAGCAGTACTTC
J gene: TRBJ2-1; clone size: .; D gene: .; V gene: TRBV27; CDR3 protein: CASNRPGTEQFF; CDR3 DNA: TGTGCCAGCAATCGACCCGGGACGGAGCAGTTCTTC
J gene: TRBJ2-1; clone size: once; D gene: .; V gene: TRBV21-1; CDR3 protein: CAAALGGSESYNEQFF; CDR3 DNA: TGTGCAGCAGCATTGGGGGGGTCTGAGTCCTACAATGAGCAGTTCTTC
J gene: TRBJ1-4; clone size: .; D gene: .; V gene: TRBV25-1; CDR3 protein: CASSAGLHNEKLFF; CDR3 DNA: TGTGCCAGCAGTGCGGGGCTGCATAATGAAAAACTGTTTTTT
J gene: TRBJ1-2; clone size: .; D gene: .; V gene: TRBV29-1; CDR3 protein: CSVELADGNYGYTF; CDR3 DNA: TGCAGCGTCGAACTCGCGGACGGTAACTATGGCTACACCTTC
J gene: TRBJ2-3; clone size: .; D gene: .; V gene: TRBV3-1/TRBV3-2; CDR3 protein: CASSLYTTQYF; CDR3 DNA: TGTGCCAGCAGCCTCTACACTACGCAGTATTTT
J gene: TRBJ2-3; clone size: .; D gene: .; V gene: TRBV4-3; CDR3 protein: CASSQVAASTDTQYF; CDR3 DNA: TGCGCCAGCAGCCAAGTAGCGGCTAGCACAGATACGCAGTATTTT
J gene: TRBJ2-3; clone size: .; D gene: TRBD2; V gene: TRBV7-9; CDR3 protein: CASSPLAGELMAQYF; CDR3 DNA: TGTGCCAGCAGCCCCCTAGCGGGGGAGCTGATGGCGCAGTATTTT
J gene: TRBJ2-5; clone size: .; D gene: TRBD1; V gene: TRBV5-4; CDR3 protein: CASSYTGDGQETQYF; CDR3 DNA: TGTGCCAGCAGCTACACAGGGGATGGGCAGGAGACCCAGTACTTC
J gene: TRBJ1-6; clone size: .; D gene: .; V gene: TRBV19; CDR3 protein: CASSIPYSPLHF; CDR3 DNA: TGTGCCAGTAGTATCCCGTACTCACCCCTCCACTTT